The rows below give T cell receptor beta chains drawn from one sample of a study of T cells after yellow fever vaccination. In TCRdb, the 5' RACE reads were re-called with MiXCR into one record per CDR3 protein. Of tens of thousands of distinct CDR3 sequences in the sample, roughly 7.4% were seen once. The input for sequencing was CD8+ T cells sorted from PBMCs, taken 5 days after the first yellow fever vaccination. Receptor source: a man between 18 and 29 years old who received the YFV17D yellow fever vaccine. CDR3s include the opening cysteine and the closing phenylalanine or tryptophan. Each record gives: J gene, V gene, CDR3 protein.

TRBJ2-2 | TRBV4-2 | CASSQVGGGAVTGELFF
TRBJ2-1 | TRBV27 | CASSLWLLGQGDSYNEQFF
TRBJ2-7 | TRBV7-6 | CASSLEYWRGRGTEQYF
TRBJ1-1 | TRBV5-1 | CPSRLRPWGGDEASF
TRBJ1-1 | TRBV7-9 | CASTREGVPEAFF
TRBJ2-2 | TRBV12-3/TRBV12-4 | CASSLGKSELFF
TRBJ1-1 | TRBV12-3/TRBV12-4 | CASSSDRLRNTEAFF
TRBJ2-2 | TRBV7-2 | CASSWWTSGGAGELFF
TRBJ2-7 | TRBV5-1 | CASSPGTFYEQYF
TRBJ1-1 | TRBV5-4 | CASSLSRANTEAFF
TRBJ1-1 | TRBV6-1 | CASSAGPLNTEAFF
TRBJ2-1 | TRBV6-1 | CASSEVPGSYNEQFF
TRBJ2-7 | TRBV7-6 | CASSPRQGHEQYF
TRBJ1-4 | TRBV12-3/TRBV12-4 | CASNDSRDPSQKLFF
TRBJ2-2 | TRBV27 | CASGAGGELFF
TRBJ1-6 | TRBV6-1 | CASSARTAVYGDSPLHF
TRBJ2-7 | TRBV19 | CASESHSYEQYF
TRBJ1-4 | TRBV19 | CASRLTADEKLFF
TRBJ2-1 | TRBV7-9 | CASSPTGAPDEQFF
TRBJ1-2 | TRBV3-1 | CASSSPQGYGYTF
TRBJ1-1 | TRBV16 | CASSPTWTEAFF
TRBJ1-4 | TRBV5-4 | CASSWGEMMASPANEKLFF
TRBJ1-1 | TRBV5-1 | CASREMGNTEAFF
TRBJ1-6 | TRBV5-6 | CASSLALNSPLHF
TRBJ2-1 | TRBV5-1 | CASSLVAEYNEQFF
TRBJ2-3 | TRBV2 | CASSRTASTDTQYF
TRBJ2-7 | TRBV18 | CASSRTGVDEQYF
TRBJ2-3 | TRBV12-3/TRBV12-4 | CATLGLTDTQYF
TRBJ1-5 | TRBV20-1 | CSARYAAYSNQPQHF